This T cell receptor beta chain comes out of a study of neurological immune-mediated disorders. The study's findings and limits: Private repertoires in all groups were suggested by the absence of shared CDR3 amino acid sequences among expanded clones across subjects.

This clonotype was counted at least ten times. The antigen remains unidentified. The cDNA came from 5'RACE with 10-nucleotide random UMIs. In TCRdb, the 5' RACE reads were re-called with MiXCR into one record per CDR3 protein. The sample contains more than 50,000 distinct CDR3 sequences, less than 4% of which appear only once. Trimming took 3 bases from V and 2 from J; bases not matched to a gene: 7. This CDR3 contains 15 residues. The sample comprised PBMCs. The source is a woman between 50 and 59 years old with multiple sclerosis. The gene calls are TRBV12-3 or TRBV12-4 and TRBJ2-7; 7 bases are shared with TRBD2. The CDR3 is CASSFEGGRTYEQYF. As DNA, the CDR3 is TGTGCCAGCAGTTTTGAGGGAGGGCGAACCTACGAGCAGTACTTC.